This T cell receptor beta chain is drawn from a study of blood T cell repertoires in COVID-19. The wider study: PBMCs, B-cell-depleted T cells, or T cells provided the cDNA or gDNA that made up the material.

This clone was seen a handful of times. Here immunoSEQ multiplex PCR was the method, and the copy in TCRdb shows in-frame clones only, minus some. Of around 80,000 clones in the sample, about 73% are singletons; the top ten hold around 5%. Germline CDR1 LNHDA, CDR2 SQIVND (reference sequence). The V segment lost 7 bases and the J segment 6 bases; nucleotides outside the gene matches: 8. The CDR3 runs to 14 residues. The origin of this receptor is a man over 45 with active or convalescent COVID-19. The chain recombines TRBV19 with TRBJ2-7; 11 bases are a match to TRBD1. The specimen was peripheral blood. CDR3 in DNA: TGTGCCAGTACCCCTCCGGGACAGGGGGTCGAGCAGTACTTC. This codes for CASTPPGQGVEQYF.